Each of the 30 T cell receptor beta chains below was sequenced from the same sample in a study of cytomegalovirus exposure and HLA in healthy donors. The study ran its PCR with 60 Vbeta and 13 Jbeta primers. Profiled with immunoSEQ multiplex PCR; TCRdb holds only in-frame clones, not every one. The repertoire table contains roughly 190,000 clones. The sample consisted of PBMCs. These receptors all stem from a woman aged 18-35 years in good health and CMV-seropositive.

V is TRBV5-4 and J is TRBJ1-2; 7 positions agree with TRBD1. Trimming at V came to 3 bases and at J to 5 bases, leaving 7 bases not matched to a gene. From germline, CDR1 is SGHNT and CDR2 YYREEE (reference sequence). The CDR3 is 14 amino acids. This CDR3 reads CASSWGTVDYGYTF. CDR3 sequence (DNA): TGTGCCAGCAGCTGGGGGACAGTGGATTATGGCTACACCTTC.

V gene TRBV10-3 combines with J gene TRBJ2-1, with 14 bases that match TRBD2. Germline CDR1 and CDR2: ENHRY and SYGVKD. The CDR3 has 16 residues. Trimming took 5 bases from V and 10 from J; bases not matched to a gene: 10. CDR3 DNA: TGTGCCATCAGTTATGGACTAGCGGGAGGTGGGGGGGAGCAGTTCTTC. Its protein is CAISYGLAGGGGEQFF.

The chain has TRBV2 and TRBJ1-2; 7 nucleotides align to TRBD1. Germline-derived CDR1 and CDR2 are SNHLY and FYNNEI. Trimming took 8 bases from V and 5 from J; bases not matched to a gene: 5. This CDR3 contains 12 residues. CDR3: CASRQGPYGYTF. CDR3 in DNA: TGTGCCAGCCGACAGGGACCTTATGGCTACACCTTC.

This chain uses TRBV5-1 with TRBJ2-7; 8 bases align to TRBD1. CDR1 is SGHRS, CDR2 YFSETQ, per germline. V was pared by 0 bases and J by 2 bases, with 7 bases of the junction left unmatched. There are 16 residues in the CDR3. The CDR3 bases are TGCGCCAGCAGCTTGGACCGGACAGGGTTCACCTACGAGCAGTACTTC. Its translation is CASSLDRTGFTYEQYF.

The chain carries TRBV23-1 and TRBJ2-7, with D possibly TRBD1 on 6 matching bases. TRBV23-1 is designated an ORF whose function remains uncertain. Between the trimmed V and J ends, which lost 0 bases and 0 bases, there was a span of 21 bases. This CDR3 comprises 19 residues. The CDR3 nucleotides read TGCGCCAGCAGTCAATCGCCCCTCTGGGACACTTTCTGCTCCTACGAGCAGTACTTC. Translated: CASSQSPLWDTFCSYEQYF.

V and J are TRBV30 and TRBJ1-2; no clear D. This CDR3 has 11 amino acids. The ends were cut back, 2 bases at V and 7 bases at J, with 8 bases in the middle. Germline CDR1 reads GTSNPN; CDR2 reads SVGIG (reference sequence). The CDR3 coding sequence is TGTGCCTGGAGTCCCGGGAGTGGCTACACCTTC. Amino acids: CAWSPGSGYTF.

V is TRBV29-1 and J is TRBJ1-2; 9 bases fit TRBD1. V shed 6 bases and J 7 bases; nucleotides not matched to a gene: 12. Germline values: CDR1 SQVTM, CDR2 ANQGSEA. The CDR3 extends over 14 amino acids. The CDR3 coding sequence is TGCAGCGTGGGGGGACAGGGACGTACTCTTGGCTACACCTTC. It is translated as CSVGGQGRTLGYTF.

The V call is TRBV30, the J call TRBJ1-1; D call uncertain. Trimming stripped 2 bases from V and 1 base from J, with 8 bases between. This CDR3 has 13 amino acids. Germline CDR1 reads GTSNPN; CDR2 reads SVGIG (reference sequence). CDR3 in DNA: TGTGCCTGGAGTTCACAGCCGAACACTGAAGCTTTCTTT. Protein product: CAWSSQPNTEAFF.

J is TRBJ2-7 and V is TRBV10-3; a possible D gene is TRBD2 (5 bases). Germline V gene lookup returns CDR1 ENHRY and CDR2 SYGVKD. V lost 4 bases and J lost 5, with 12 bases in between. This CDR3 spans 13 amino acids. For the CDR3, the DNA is TGTGCCATCAGTGGGACCCACGGGGACGAGCAGTACTTC. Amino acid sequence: CAISGTHGDEQYF.

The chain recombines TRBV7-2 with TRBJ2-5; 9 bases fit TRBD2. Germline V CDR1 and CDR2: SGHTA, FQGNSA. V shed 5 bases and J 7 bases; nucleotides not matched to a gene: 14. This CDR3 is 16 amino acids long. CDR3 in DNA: TGTGCCAGCAGCCCCCTTTCGCGGGGGGGCCTTTCGACCCAGTACTTC. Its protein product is CASSPLSRGGLSTQYF.

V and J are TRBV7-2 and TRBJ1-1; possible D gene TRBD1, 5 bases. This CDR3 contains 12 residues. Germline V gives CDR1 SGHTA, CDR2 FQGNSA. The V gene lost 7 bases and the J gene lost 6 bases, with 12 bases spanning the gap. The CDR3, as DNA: TGTGCCAGCAACGTAGGGGTAGCTGAAGCTTTCTTT. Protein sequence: CASNVGVAEAFF. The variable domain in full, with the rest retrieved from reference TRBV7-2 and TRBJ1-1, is GAGVSQSPSNKVTEKGKDVELRCDPISGHTALYWYRQSLGQGLEFLIYFQGNSAPDKSGLPSDRFSAERTGGSVSTLTIQRTQQEDSAVYLCASNVGVAEAFFGQGTRLTVV.

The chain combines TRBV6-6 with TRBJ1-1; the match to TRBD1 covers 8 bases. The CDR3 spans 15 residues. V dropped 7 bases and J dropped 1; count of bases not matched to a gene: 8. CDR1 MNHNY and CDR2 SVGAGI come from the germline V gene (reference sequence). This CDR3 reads CASTYPRGPNTEAFF. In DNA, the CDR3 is TGTGCCAGCACCTACCCCAGGGGGCCGAACACTGAAGCTTTCTTT.

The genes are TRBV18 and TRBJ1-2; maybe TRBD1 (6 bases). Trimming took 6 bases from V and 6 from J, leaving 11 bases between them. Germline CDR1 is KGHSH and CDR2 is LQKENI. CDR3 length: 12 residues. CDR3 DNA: TGTGCCAGCTCGGGGGCCCCCCATGGCTACACCTTC. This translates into CASSGAPHGYTF.

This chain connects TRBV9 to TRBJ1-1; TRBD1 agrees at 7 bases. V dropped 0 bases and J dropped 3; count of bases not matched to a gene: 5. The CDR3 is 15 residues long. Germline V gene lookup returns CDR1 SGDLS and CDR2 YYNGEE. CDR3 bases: TGTGCCAGCAGCGTAGGGGACAGTTCGCACACTGAAGCTTTCTTT. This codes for CASSVGDSSHTEAFF. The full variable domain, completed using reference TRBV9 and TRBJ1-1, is DSGVTQTPKHLITATGQRVTLRCSPRSGDLSVYWYQQSLDQGLQFLIQYYNGEERAKGNILERFSAQQFPDLHSELNLSSLELGDSALYFCASSVGDSSHTEAFFGQGTRLTVV.

The CDR3 coding sequence is TGTGCCAGTAGTATAAAGGGACTCCCCAGCAATCAGCCCCAGCATTTT. Translating gives CASSIKGLPSNQPQHF. This chain connects TRBV19 to TRBJ1-5; tentative D call: TRBD1 (5 bases). Germline V gene sequence: CDR1 LNHDA, CDR2 SQIVND (reference sequence). Trimming removed 2 bases at V and 1 base at J, with 12 bases between. This CDR3 is built from 16 residues.

The CDR3 nucleotides are TGTGCCAGTATCCCGTGGACAGGGAGCAATCAGCCCCAGCATTTT. Translation gives CASIPWTGSNQPQHF. The chain has TRBV19 and TRBJ1-5, with TRBD1 matching over 8 bases. The CDR3 totals 15 residues. The trim removed 7 bases at V and 1 base at J, leaving 6 bases unmatched. The germline V gene has CDR1 LNHDA and CDR2 SQIVND (reference sequence).

The CDR3 region is CASSPGGMNTEAFF. CDR3 sequence (DNA): TGTGCCAGCAGTCCAGGGGGGATGAACACTGAAGCTTTCTTT. The chain combines TRBV6-1 with TRBJ1-1; the match to TRBD1 covers 7 bases. Trimming removed 5 bases from V and 0 bases from J; junction bases left unmatched: 3. Germline loops: CDR1 MNHNS, CDR2 SASEGT. The CDR3 contains 14 residues.

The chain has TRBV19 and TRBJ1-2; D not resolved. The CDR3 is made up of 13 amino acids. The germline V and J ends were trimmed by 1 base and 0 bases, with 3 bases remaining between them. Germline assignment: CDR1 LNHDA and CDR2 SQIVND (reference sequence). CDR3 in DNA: TGTGCCAGTAGTATAGCAACTAACTATGGCTACACCTTC. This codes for CASSIATNYGYTF.

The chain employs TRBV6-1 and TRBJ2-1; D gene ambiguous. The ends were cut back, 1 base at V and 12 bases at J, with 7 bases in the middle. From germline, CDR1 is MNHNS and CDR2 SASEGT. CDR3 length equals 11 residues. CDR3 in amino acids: CASSEVEVQFF. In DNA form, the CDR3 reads TGTGCCAGCAGTGAAGTAGAGGTGCAGTTCTTC.

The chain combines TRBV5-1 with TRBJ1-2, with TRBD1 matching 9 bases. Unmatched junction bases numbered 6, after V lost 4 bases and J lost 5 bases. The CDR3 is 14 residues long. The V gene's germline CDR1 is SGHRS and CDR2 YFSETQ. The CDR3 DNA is TGCGCCAGCAGCCAACGACAGGGGGGATATGGCTACACCTTC. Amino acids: CASSQRQGGYGYTF.

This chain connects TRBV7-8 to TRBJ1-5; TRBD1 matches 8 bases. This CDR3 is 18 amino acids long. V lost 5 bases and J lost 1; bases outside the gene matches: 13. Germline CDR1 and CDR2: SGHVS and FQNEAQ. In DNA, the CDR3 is TGTGCCAGCAGCCCCTTGCAGGGGGCGAGTGGGAGCAATCAGCCCCAGCATTTT. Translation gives CASSPLQGASGSNQPQHF.

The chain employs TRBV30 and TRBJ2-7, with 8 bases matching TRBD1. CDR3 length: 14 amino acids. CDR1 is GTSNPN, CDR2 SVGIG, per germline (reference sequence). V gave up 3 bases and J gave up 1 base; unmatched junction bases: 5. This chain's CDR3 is CAWRLQGASYEQYF. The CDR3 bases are TGTGCCTGGAGGCTCCAGGGGGCATCCTACGAGCAGTACTTC. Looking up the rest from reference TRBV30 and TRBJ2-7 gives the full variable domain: SQTIHQWPATLVQPVGSPLSLECTVEGTSNPNLYWYRQAAGRGLQLLFYSVGIGQISSEVPQNLSASRPQDRQFILSSKKLLLSDSGFYLCAWRLQGASYEQYFGPGTRLTVT.

The CDR3 DNA reads TGTGCCAGCAGCTCACAGGGCTACTATGGCTACACCTTC. It encodes CASSSQGYYGYTF. V is TRBV5-6 and J is TRBJ1-2; a weak D match, TRBD1 (6 bases). This CDR3 contains 13 residues. With 3 bases removed from V and 3 bases from J, the gap between germline ends came to 9 bases. Germline V gene data show CDR1 as SGHDT and CDR2 as YYEEEE.

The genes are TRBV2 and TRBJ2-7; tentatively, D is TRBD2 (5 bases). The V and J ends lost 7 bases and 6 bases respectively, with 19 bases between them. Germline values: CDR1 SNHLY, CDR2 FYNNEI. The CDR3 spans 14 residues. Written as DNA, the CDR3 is TGTGCCAGCACCCGGGGTCGGCATTTGGGCGAGCAGTACTTC. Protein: CASTRGRHLGEQYF.

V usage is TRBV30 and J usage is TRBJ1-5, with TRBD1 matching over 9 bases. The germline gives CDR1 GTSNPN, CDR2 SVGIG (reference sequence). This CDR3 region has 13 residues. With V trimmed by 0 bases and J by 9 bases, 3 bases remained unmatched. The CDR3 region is CAWSVGDRAPQHF. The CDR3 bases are TGTGCCTGGAGTGTAGGGGACAGGGCGCCCCAGCATTTT.

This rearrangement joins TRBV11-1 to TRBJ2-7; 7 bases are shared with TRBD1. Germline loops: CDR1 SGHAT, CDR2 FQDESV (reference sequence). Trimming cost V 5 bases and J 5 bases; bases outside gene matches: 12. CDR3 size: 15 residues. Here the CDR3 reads CASSLSDRRIHEQYF. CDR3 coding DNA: TGTGCCAGCAGCCTATCGGACAGGAGGATCCACGAGCAGTACTTC.

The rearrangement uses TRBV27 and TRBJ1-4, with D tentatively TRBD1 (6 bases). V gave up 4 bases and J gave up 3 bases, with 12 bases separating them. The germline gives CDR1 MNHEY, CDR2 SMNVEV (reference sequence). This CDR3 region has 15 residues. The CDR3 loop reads CASSSQGPPNEKLFF. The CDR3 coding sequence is TGTGCCAGCAGTTCTCAGGGGCCCCCTAATGAAAAACTGTTTTTT.

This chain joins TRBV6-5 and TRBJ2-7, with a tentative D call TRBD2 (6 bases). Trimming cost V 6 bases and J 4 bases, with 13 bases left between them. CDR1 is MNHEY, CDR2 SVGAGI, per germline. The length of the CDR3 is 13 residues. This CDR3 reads CASRSGVGYEQYF. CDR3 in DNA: TGTGCCAGCAGGTCGGGAGTGGGGTACGAGCAGTACTTC.

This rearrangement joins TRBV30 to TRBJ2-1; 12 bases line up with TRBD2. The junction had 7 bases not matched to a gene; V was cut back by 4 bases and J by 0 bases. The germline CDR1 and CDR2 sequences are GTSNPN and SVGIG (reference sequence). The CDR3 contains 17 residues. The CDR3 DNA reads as TGTGCCTGGACAGTACTAGCGGGAGGACACTCCTACAATGAGCAGTTCTTC. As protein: CAWTVLAGGHSYNEQFF.

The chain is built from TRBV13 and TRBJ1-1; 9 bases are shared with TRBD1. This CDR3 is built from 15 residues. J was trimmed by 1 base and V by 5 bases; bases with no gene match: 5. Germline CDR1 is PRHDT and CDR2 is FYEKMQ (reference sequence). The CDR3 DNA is TGTGCCAGCAGCCCTCCGACAGGGGGGAACACTGAAGCTTTCTTT. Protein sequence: CASSPPTGGNTEAFF.